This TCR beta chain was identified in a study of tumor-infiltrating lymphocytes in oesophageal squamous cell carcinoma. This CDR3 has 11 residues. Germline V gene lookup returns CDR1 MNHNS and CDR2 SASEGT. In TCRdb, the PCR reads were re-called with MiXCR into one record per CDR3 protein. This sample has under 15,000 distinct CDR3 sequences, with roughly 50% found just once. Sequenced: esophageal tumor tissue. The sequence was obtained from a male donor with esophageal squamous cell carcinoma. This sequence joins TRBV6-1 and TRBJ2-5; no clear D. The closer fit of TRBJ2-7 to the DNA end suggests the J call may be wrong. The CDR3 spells CASWTGYEQYF. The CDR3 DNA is TGTGCCAGCTGGACGGGCTACGAGCAGTACTTC.